The rows below give T cell receptor beta chains drawn from one sample of a study of Graves' ophthalmopathy and Graves' hyperthyroidism. A single record per CDR3 protein comes from TCRdb applying MiXCR to the multiplex PCR reads. The sample holds about 370,000 distinct CDR3 sequences, about a sixth seen once. Input material: peripheral blood. Every receptor here comes from a woman aged 18 to 35 with Graves' ophthalmopathy. CDR3s include the opening cysteine and the closing phenylalanine or tryptophan. A clone size is listed for some rows: how often the clone was seen (once, few, many), or a class if it is expanded.

TRBV12-3/TRBV12-4,TRBJ1-1,many,CASSQRTGWRNTEAFF
TRBV19,TRBJ1-5,-,CASSPVQGGNQPQHF
TRBV30,TRBJ1-1,many,CAFGGPAFTEAFF
TRBV20-1,TRBJ2-3,many,CSERWDSTDTQYF
TRBV24-1,TRBJ2-2,many,CASGQGSSGELFF
TRBV24-1,TRBJ1-5,-,CATSDPGTGDQPQHF
TRBV28,TRBJ2-7,many,CASGGTGGYEQYF
TRBV28,TRBJ2-7,-,CASSLSPTSGPYEQYF
TRBV11-3,TRBJ1-2,-,CASSQVTGNYGYTF
TRBV7-8,TRBJ1-5,many,CASSQASNTSLPAQHF
TRBV11-2,TRBJ2-7,many,CASSSYPGGPTYEQYF
TRBV7-6,TRBJ2-7,many,CASSHLSGAYEQYF
TRBV30,TRBJ2-4,many,CAWSRTSGTLGIQYF
TRBV6-1,TRBJ2-2,many,CASSETSGGAGELFF
TRBV6-5,TRBJ2-7,many,CASSYSNGPPGEQYF
TRBV6-2/TRBV6-3,TRBJ1-1,many,CAVTRGWTEAFF
TRBV5-8,TRBJ1-1,many,CASRGTGDGGTEAFF
TRBV28,TRBJ1-5,many,CASSSGTNHQPQHF
TRBV6-1,TRBJ2-2,many,CASSIQQGTGELFF
TRBV28,TRBJ1-2,-,CASSLGARVHGYTF
TRBV20-1,TRBJ2-5,-,CSASRISRGAETQYF
TRBV6-1,TRBJ1-5,many,CASRGLGTGGQPQHF
TRBV27,TRBJ2-7,many,CASRSQGGEQYF
TRBV7-7,TRBJ2-5,-,CASSWRLEETQYF
TRBV24-1,TRBJ1-2,many,CATSDLRQGPYTF
TRBV2,TRBJ1-1,many,CASRTGRNTEAFF
TRBV4-2,TRBJ1-3,many,CASSLPDRGNTIYF
TRBV6-1,TRBJ2-5,-,CASGTGTQYF
TRBV27,TRBJ2-7,many,CASSLGTVAVYEQYF
TRBV30,TRBJ1-1,many,CAWMGQTNTEAFF
TRBV5-1,TRBJ2-5,many,CASSISDRQETQYF
TRBV19,TRBJ1-1,many,CASTRKNTEAFF
TRBV6-7,TRBJ1-1,many,CASSYPGQGRFAEAFF
TRBV12-3/TRBV12-4,TRBJ1-1,-,CASTPPGTGTATEAFF
TRBV30,TRBJ1-2,many,CAWSVKGEHGYTF
TRBV27,TRBJ2-7,many,CASAPPGLAETYEQYF
TRBV5-1,TRBJ1-1,many,CASSRAGQVSQNTEAFF
TRBV12-3/TRBV12-4,TRBJ2-7,-,CASSLREETYEQYF
TRBV4-2,TRBJ2-2,many,CASSQVPVAEAAGELFF
TRBV6-2/TRBV6-3,TRBJ2-2,many,CASSYSPLAGRLVTGELLF
TRBV13,TRBJ2-5,many,CASGDPTYQETQYF
TRBV27,TRBJ2-5,many,CASYGPGGTQYF
TRBV30,TRBJ1-1,many,CAWSREQLWVNTEAFF
TRBV2,TRBJ1-1,many,CATGQGRRLNTEAFF
TRBV6-2/TRBV6-3,TRBJ2-7,many,CASRFSSSYEQYF
TRBV4-3,TRBJ1-2,many,CASSQTQGGYGYTF
TRBV20-1,TRBJ2-5,many,CSARVGTSEETQYF
TRBV20-1,TRBJ2-7,many,CSAQTGQGLHEQYF
TRBV7-2,TRBJ1-5,many,CASSLASMGTQPQHF
TRBV6-5,TRBJ2-7,many,CASSYSVSGVSSYEQYF
TRBV4-3,TRBJ1-2,few,CASSQDGTGSNYGYTF
TRBV28,TRBJ1-5,many,CASKQGGAASNQPQHF
TRBV12-3/TRBV12-4,TRBJ2-5,many,CASSQGRRQTQYF